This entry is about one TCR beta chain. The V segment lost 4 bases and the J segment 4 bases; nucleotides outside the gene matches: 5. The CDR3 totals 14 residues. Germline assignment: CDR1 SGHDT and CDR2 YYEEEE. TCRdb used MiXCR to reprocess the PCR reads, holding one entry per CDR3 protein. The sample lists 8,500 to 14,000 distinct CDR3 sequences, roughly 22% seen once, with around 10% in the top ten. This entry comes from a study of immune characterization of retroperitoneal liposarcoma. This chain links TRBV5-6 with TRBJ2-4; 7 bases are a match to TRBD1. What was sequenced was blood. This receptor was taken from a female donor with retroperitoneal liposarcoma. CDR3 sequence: CASSPTTGKNIQYF. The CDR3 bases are TGTGCCAGCAGCCCCACGACAGGGAAAAACATTCAGTACTTC.